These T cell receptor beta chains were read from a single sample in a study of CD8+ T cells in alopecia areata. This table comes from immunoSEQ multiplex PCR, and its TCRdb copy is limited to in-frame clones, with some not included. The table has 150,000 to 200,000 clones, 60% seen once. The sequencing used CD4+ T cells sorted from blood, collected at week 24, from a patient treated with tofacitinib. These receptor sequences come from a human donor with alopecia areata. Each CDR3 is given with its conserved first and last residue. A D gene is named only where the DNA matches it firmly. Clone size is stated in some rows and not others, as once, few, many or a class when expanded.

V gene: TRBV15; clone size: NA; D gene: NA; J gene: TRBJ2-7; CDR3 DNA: TGTGCCACCAGCAGAGGCGGGACAGCTAATTCCTACGAGCAGTACTTC; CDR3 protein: CATSRGGTANSYEQYF
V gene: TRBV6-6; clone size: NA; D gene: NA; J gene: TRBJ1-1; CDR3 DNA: TGTGCCAGCGGGAAGCGGTACTACACTGAAGCTTTCTTT; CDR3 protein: CASGKRYYTEAFF
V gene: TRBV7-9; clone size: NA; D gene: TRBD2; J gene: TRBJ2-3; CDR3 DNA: TGTGCCAGCAGCTTGGGGACTACAGTCTTAGATACGCAGTATTTT; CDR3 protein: CASSLGTTVLDTQYF
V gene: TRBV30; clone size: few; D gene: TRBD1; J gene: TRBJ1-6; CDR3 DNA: TGTGCCTGGAGAACAGGGGGCTTAAGCTCCTATAATTCACCCCTCCACTTT; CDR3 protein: CAWRTGGLSSYNSPLHF
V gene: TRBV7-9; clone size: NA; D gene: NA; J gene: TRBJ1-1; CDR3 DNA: TGTGCCAGCAGCTCGCGGGGCGGCGGGAACACTGAAGCTTTCTTT; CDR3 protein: CASSSRGGGNTEAFF
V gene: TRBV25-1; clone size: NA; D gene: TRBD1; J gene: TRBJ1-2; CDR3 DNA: TGTGCCAGCAGTCTCAACGACAGGGATCTCTACACCTTC; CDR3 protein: CASSLNDRDLYTF
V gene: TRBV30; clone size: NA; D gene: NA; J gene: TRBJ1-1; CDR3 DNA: TGTGCCTGGAGTAAGCGCAACACTGAAGCTTTCTTT; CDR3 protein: CAWSKRNTEAFF
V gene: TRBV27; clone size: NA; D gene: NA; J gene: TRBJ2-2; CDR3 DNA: TGTGCCAGCAGTGAGGGGGGCCTCGACACCGGGGAGCTGTTTTTT; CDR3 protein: CASSEGGLDTGELFF
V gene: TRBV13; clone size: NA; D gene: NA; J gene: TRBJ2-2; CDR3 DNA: TGTGCCAGCAGCTCCACAACGTACAGAGGGAGACAAAACACCGGGGAGCTGTTTTTT; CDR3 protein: CASSSTTYRGRQNTGELFF
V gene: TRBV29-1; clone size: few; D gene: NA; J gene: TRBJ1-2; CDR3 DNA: TGCAGCGTTGTTCCAGGCCAGTATGGCTACACCTTC; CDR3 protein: CSVVPGQYGYTF
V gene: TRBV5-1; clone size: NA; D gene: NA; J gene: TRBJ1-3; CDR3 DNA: TGCGCCAGCAGCTTGGCCACGACAGGATCTCTCTCTGGAAACACCATATATTTT; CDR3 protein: CASSLATTGSLSGNTIYF
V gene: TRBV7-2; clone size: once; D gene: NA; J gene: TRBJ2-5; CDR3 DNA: TGTGCCAGCAGCTTAGAAAAGGGGTGGGAGACCCAGTACTTC; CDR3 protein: CASSLEKGWETQYF
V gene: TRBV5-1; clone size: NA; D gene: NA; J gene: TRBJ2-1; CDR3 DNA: TGCGCCAGCAGCTTGAGACAGAAGCAGTTCTTC; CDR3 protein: CASSLRQKQFF
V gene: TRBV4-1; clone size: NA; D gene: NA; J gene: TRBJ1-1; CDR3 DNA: TGCGCCAGCAGCCAAACCCAGGGACGTAGTAACACTGAAGCTTTCTTT; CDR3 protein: CASSQTQGRSNTEAFF
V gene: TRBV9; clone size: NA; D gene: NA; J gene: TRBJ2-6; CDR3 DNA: TGTGCCAGCAGCGTAGAAGGCTCTGGGGCCAACGTCCTGACTTTC; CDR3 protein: CASSVEGSGANVLTF
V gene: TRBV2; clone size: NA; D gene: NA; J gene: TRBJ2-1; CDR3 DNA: TGTGCCAGCAGTGAAGGACCTTATGAGCAGTTCTTC; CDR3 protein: CASSEGPYEQFF
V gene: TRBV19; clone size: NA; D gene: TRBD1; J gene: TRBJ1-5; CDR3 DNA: TGTGCCAGTAGTAGGGGACAGGGTCTAAATCAGCCCCAGCATTTT; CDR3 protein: CASSRGQGLNQPQHF
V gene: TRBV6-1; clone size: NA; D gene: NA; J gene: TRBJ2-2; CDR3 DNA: TGTGCCAGCAGTGCCCGGACCCAAGCGACCGGGGAGCTGTTTTTT; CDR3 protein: CASSARTQATGELFF
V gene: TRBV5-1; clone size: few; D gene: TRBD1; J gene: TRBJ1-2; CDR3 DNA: TGCGCCAGCAGCCGGGACAGCGGTGGACTCTATGGCTACACCTTC; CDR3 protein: CASSRDSGGLYGYTF
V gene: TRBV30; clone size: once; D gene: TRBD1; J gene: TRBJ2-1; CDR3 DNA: TGTGCCTGGAGAAGAAGAGACAGGGCAAATGAGCAGTTCTTC; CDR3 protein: CAWRRRDRANEQFF
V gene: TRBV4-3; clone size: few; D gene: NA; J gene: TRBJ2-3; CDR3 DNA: TGCGCCAGCAGCCAAGATTACTCCAAAACAGATACGCAGTATTTT; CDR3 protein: CASSQDYSKTDTQYF
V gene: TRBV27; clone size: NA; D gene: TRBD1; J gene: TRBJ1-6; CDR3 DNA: TGTGCCAGCATGACAGGGGGTTCACCCCTCCACTTT; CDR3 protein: CASMTGGSPLHF
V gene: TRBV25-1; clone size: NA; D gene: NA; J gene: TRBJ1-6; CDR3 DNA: TGTGCCAGCAGTGAAGGGCATTCACCCCTCCACTTT; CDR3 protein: CASSEGHSPLHF
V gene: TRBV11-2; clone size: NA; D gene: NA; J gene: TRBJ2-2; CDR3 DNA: TGTGCCAGCAGCTTAGTTCCGAGAGACGCGAACACCGGGGAGCTGTTTTTT; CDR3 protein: CASSLVPRDANTGELFF
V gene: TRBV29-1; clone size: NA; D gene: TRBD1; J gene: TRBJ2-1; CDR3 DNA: TGCAGCGTAAAATTCGCCCGGGACAGGGGTTCGCAGTTCTTC; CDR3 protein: CSVKFARDRGSQFF
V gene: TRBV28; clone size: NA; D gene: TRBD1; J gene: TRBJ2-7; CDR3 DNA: TGTGCCAGCCGGCCGGGACAGAAAATTTACGAGCAGTACTTC; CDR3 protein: CASRPGQKIYEQYF
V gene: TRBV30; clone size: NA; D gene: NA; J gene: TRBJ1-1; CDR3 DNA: TGTGCCTGGAGTGTGGGCAGGGGGAACACTGAAGCTTTCTTT; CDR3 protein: CAWSVGRGNTEAFF
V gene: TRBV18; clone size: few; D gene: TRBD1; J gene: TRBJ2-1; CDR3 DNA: TGTGCCAGCTCACCAAAGCAGGGGGCGGATGAGCAGTTCTTC; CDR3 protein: CASSPKQGADEQFF
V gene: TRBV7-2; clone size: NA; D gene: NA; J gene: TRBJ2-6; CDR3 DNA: TGTGCCAGCAGGTTGAGTTCTGGGGCCAACGTCCTGACTTTC; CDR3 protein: CASRLSSGANVLTF
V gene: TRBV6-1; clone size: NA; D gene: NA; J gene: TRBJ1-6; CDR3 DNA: TGTGCCAGCAACTTACCCCAGGGTAGTCCACCCCTCCACTTT; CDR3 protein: CASNLPQGSPPLHF
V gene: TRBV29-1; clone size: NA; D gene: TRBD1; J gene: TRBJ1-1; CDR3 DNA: TGCAGCGCAACGGACAGGGACAACACTGAAGCTTTCTTT; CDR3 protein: CSATDRDNTEAFF
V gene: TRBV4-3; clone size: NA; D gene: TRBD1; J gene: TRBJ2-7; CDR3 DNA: TGCGCCAGCAGCCAGACAGGGGGAATTAGCGAGCAGTACTTC; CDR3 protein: CASSQTGGISEQYF
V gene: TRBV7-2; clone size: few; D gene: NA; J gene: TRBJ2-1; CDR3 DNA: TGTGCCAGCAGGCTAGGAGTAGGGAATGAGCAGTTCTTC; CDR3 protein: CASRLGVGNEQFF
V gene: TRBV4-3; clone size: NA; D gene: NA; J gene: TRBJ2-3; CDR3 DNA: TGCGCCAGCAGCCAAAGAGCCGGGGTTACGGATACGCAGTATTTT; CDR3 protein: CASSQRAGVTDTQYF
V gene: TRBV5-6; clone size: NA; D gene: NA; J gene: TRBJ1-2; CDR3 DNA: TGTGCCAGCAGCTTGGTGAATGTTGACTATGGCTACACCTTC; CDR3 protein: CASSLVNVDYGYTF
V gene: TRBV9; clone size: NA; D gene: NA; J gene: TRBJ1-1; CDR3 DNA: TGTGCCAGCAGCGTAGGGAAGCGGAACACTGAAGCTTTCTTT; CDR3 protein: CASSVGKRNTEAFF
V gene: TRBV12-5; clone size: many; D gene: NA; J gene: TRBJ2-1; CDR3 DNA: TGTGCTAGTGGTTTGGTATTGGGGAGCTCCTACAATGAGCAGTTCTTC; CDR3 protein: CASGLVLGSSYNEQFF
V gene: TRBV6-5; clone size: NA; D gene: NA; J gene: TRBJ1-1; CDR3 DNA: TGTGCCAGCAGACAGAAACGTCTTGAAAAAGATGAAGCTTTCTTT; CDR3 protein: CASRQKRLEKDEAFF